This entry lists 28 T cell receptor beta chains sequenced from one sample in a study of blood T cell repertoires in COVID-19. Sequencing used immunoSEQ multiplex PCR; TCRdb keeps in-frame clones, though not all of them. The sample lists roughly 160,000 clones, roughly 93% occurring once. The sample comprised peripheral blood. The receptors were sampled from a man aged 18 to 29 with acute or convalescent COVID-19.

The rearrangement links TRBV3-1 (or the pseudogene TRBV3-2) to TRBJ1-1; D is perhaps TRBD1 (5 bases). Germline V lookup: CDR1 LGHDT, CDR2 YNNKEL (reference sequence). The CDR3 runs 14 residues. Between the trimmed V and J ends, which lost 1 base and 5 bases, there was a span of 11 bases. The CDR3 sequence is CASSQGLGGTEAFF. In nucleotides, the CDR3 is TGTGCCAGCAGCCAAGGGTTGGGGGGGACTGAAGCTTTCTTT.

With regard to this clone: Additional DNA sequences in this sample encode the identical CDR3. V and J are TRBV9 and TRBJ1-3; D uncertain. Trimming cost V 4 bases and J 4 bases, with 6 bases left between them. Germline V gene lookup returns CDR1 SGDLS and CDR2 YYNGEE. The CDR3 length is 12 residues. DNA for the CDR3: TGTGCCAGCAGCCCTCGGGGAAACACCATATATTTT. Translated: CASSPRGNTIYF. Together with reference TRBV9 and TRBJ1-3, the CDR3 gives the full variable domain: DSGVTQTPKHLITATGQRVTLRCSPRSGDLSVYWYQQSLDQGLQFLIQYYNGEERAKGNILERFSAQQFPDLHSELNLSSLELGDSALYFCASSPRGNTIYFGEGSWLTVV.

The rearrangement joins TRBV3-1 (or the pseudogene TRBV3-2) to TRBJ1-6, with TRBD1 matching over 12 bases. Germline CDR1 and CDR2: LGHDT and YNNKEL (reference sequence). This CDR3 is 17 amino acids long. Trimming cost V 1 base and J 8 bases; bases outside gene matches: 6. The CDR3 reads CASSQVRDRGLDSPLHF. In DNA form, the CDR3 reads TGTGCCAGCAGCCAAGTTCGGGACAGGGGGCTCGATTCACCCCTCCACTTT.

The chain joins TRBV18 to TRBJ2-1; TRBD1 might be the D (5 bases). The CDR3 is 16 residues long. With 3 bases removed from V and 5 bases from J, the gap between germline ends came to 17 bases. CDR1 is KGHSH, CDR2 LQKENI, per germline. CDR3 amino acids: CASSPNTQAVNNEQFF. CDR3 nucleotides: TGTGCCAGCTCACCTAATACACAGGCCGTCAACAATGAGCAGTTCTTC.

The rearrangement joins TRBV13 to TRBJ2-7, with TRBD1 matching over 9 bases. From germline, CDR1 is PRHDT and CDR2 FYEKMQ (reference sequence). J lost 5 bases, V lost 3 bases, and 5 bases had no gene match. The CDR3 has 14 residues. The CDR3 protein is CASSFRTGDDEQYF. The CDR3, as DNA: TGTGCCAGCAGCTTTCGGACAGGGGACGACGAGCAGTACTTC.

The rearrangement links TRBV27 to TRBJ1-1; a possible D gene is TRBD1 (6 bases). Trimming shortened V by 3 bases and J by 6 bases, and 11 bases separated the two germline ends. Per the germline V gene, CDR1 is MNHEY and CDR2 is SMNVEV (reference sequence). The CDR3 loop spans 13 amino acids. The CDR3 is CASSFLGGAEAFF. The CDR3, as DNA: TGTGCCAGCAGTTTCCTAGGGGGGGCTGAAGCTTTCTTT.

The chain uses TRBV27 and TRBJ1-2; the D gene is possibly TRBD1 (6 bases). CDR1 and CDR2 (germline): MNHEY, SMNVEV (reference sequence). V was cut by 4 bases and J by 3 bases, with 12 bases left in between. The length of the CDR3 is 14 residues. The CDR3 is CASSSYRVDYGYTF. As DNA, the CDR3 is TGTGCCAGCAGTTCATACAGGGTGGACTATGGCTACACCTTC.

The chain uses TRBV3-1 (or the pseudogene TRBV3-2) and TRBJ2-5, with TRBD1 identical over 9 bases. The CDR3 is 14 amino acids. Germline V CDR1 and CDR2: LGHDT, YNNKEL (reference sequence). Germline trimming cut 4 bases from V and 14 bases from J; bases unmatched to any gene: 14. Here the CDR3 DNA reads TGTGCCAGCAGCCTCCGGGACAGGGCAATCCAGCCTTACTTC. Amino acid sequence: CASSLRDRAIQPYF.

The chain is built from TRBV5-1 and TRBJ1-1, with TRBD1 matching 7 bases. After removal of 5 bases from V and 2 bases from J, the junction contained 9 bases not matched to a gene. Germline CDR1 SGHRS, CDR2 YFSETQ. There are 15 residues in the CDR3. The DNA for the CDR3 is TGCGCCAGCAGGCGCACAGGGGCCGGTAACACTGAAGCTTTCTTT. Translated, it gives CASRRTGAGNTEAFF.

The rearrangement joins TRBV9 to TRBJ1-1, with D maybe TRBD1 (5 bases). CDR3 length: 15 residues. The V and J ends lost 3 bases and 4 bases respectively, with 16 bases between them. Germline lookup yields CDR1 SGDLS and CDR2 YYNGEE. This chain's CDR3 is CASSARGVPGTEAFF. The CDR3 DNA reads TGTGCCAGCAGCGCCCGGGGGGTGCCAGGCACTGAAGCTTTCTTT.

This clone has a handful of counts. V is TRBV6-5 and J is TRBJ2-7; TRBD2 matches 7 bases. The CDR3 extends over 13 amino acids. CDR1 and CDR2 (germline): MNHEY, SVGAGI. V lost 8 bases to trimming and J lost 3 bases; unmatched junction nucleotides: 7. For the CDR3, the DNA is TGTGCCAGCCACCCAGCGGGAATCTACGAGCAGTACTTC. Translated, it gives CASHPAGIYEQYF.

This clone has just a few counts. J is TRBJ2-7 and V is TRBV24-1, with D perhaps matching TRBD2 (6 bases). The ends were cut back, 6 bases at V and 3 bases at J, with 11 bases in the middle. CDR3 length: 13 amino acids. Germline V lookup: CDR1 KGHDR, CDR2 SFDVKD. The DNA for the CDR3 is TGTGCCACCAGTCGGGGGTCCGGCTACGAGCAGTACTTC. This codes for CATSRGSGYEQYF.

This clone was recorded once. The CDR3 region is CASSVQGNTEAFF. The CDR3 region has the DNA TGTGCCAGCAGTGTACAGGGTAACACTGAAGCTTTCTTT. The chain recombines TRBV6-2 or TRBV6-3 with TRBJ1-1; possibly TRBD1 for D (6 bases). V lost 5 bases to trimming and J lost 2 bases, with 9 bases between them. Germline V gives CDR1 MNHEY, CDR2 SVGEGT. The CDR3 is 13 residues long.

The chain joins TRBV5-1 to TRBJ2-1, with 10 bases fitting TRBD2. Trimming took 1 base from V and 0 from J; bases not matched to a gene: 7. The CDR3 runs 18 residues. The germline V gene encodes CDR1 SGHRS and CDR2 YFSETQ. The CDR3 region is CASSLSLSGGASYNEQFF. Here the CDR3 DNA reads TGCGCCAGCAGCTTGAGTTTGAGCGGGGGGGCCTCCTACAATGAGCAGTTCTTC.

The chain has TRBV11-2 and TRBJ2-7, with 14 bases matching TRBD2. V gave up 5 bases and J gave up 2 bases; unmatched junction bases: 2. Per germline, CDR1 SGHAT and CDR2 FQNNGV. This CDR3 region has 15 residues. The DNA of the CDR3 is TGTGCCAGCAGCCCGGGACTAGCGGGGGCCTACGAGCAGTACTTC. It yields the protein CASSPGLAGAYEQYF.

V gene TRBV7-2 combines with J gene TRBJ1-2; 7 bases fit TRBD1. Germline values: CDR1 SGHTA, CDR2 FQGNSA. With V trimmed by 4 bases and J by 7 bases, 6 bases remained unmatched. The length of the CDR3 is 13 residues. For the CDR3, the DNA is TGTGCCAGCAGCTCCGACAGGGTGGGTGGCTACACCTTC. It translates to CASSSDRVGGYTF.

This chain connects TRBV5-5 to TRBJ2-3, with D perhaps TRBD1 (5 bases). Trimming took 0 bases from V and 0 from J, leaving 11 bases between them. Germline values: CDR1 SGHKS, CDR2 YYEKEE (reference sequence). This CDR3 has 16 residues. The CDR3 reads CASSLGQLTSTDTQYF. CDR3 DNA sequence: TGTGCCAGCAGCTTGGGACAGTTGACTAGCACAGATACGCAGTATTTT.

The CDR3 region has the DNA TGTGCCAGCTCCTCACTAACAGGGGACAATCAGCCCCAGCATTTT. Its protein is CASSSLTGDNQPQHF. V gene TRBV18 combines with J gene TRBJ1-5, with 7 bases matching TRBD1. Germline V gives CDR1 KGHSH, CDR2 LQKENI. V dropped 6 bases and J dropped 3; count of bases not matched to a gene: 8. This CDR3 has 15 amino acids.

This clone was picked up a small number of times. The chain links TRBV7-2 to TRBJ2-2, with 10 bases that match TRBD1. CDR1 and CDR2 from the germline V gene are SGHTA and FQGNSA. The CDR3 spans 15 residues. The trim removed 3 bases at V and 5 bases at J, leaving 3 bases unmatched. Here the CDR3 reads CASSLPGQGTGELFF. For the CDR3, the DNA is TGTGCCAGCAGCTTGCCGGGACAGGGGACCGGGGAGCTGTTTTTT.

The chain recombines TRBV6-5 with TRBJ1-1, with 7 bases matching TRBD1. CDR1 and CDR2 (germline): MNHEY, SVGAGI. This CDR3 region has 13 residues. V shed 5 bases, J shed 4 bases, and the junction held 4 bases outside the gene matches. The CDR3 reads CASSRDRGTEAFF. The CDR3 nucleotides are TGTGCCAGCAGTCGGGACAGAGGCACTGAAGCTTTCTTT.

The rearrangement joins TRBV30 to TRBJ1-5, with TRBD1 as a possible D gene (6 bases). The CDR3 runs to 13 residues. V lost 2 bases to trimming and J lost 5 bases, with 10 bases between them. Germline V gives CDR1 GTSNPN, CDR2 SVGIG (reference sequence). The CDR3 loop reads CAWSNRADQPQHF. Written as DNA, the CDR3 is TGTGCCTGGAGTAACAGGGCCGATCAGCCCCAGCATTTT.

V and J are TRBV9 and TRBJ2-2; TRBD1 aligns across 8 bases. The germline gives CDR1 SGDLS, CDR2 YYNGEE. J gave up 1 base and V 2 bases, and 4 bases lay outside the gene matches. CDR3 size: 16 residues. The CDR3 DNA sequence: TGTGCCAGCAGCGTCTCACAGGGGGTGAACACCGGGGAGCTGTTTTTT. Amino acid sequence: CASSVSQGVNTGELFF. The variable domain in full, with the rest retrieved from reference TRBV9 and TRBJ2-2, is DSGVTQTPKHLITATGQRVTLRCSPRSGDLSVYWYQQSLDQGLQFLIQYYNGEERAKGNILERFSAQQFPDLHSELNLSSLELGDSALYFCASSVSQGVNTGELFFGEGSRLTVL.

This clone was counted a few times. The chain joins TRBV7-4 to TRBJ1-3, with TRBD1 matching 10 bases. Germline V gene sequence: CDR1 SGHVT, CDR2 SQSDAQ. This CDR3 comprises 15 residues. V was pared by 1 base and J by 6 bases, with 3 bases of the junction left unmatched. For the CDR3, the DNA is TGTGCCAGCAGCTTAGGCGGACAGGGGGAAAACACCATATATTTT. Amino acid sequence: CASSLGGQGENTIYF. The full variable domain, completed using reference TRBV7-4 and TRBJ1-3, is GAGVSQSPRYKVAKRGRDVALRCDSISGHVTLYWYRQTLGQGSEVLTYSQSDAQRDKSGRPSGRFSAERPERSVSTLKIQRTEQGDSAVYLCASSLGGQGENTIYFGEGSWLTVV.

This clone came up once. The V call is TRBV4-1, the J call TRBJ2-1; 13 nucleotides match TRBD2. The germline CDR1 and CDR2 sequences are MGHRA and YSYEKL. V gave up 1 base and J gave up 3 bases; unmatched junction bases: 9. The CDR3 covers 19 residues. The CDR3 here is CASSQVGLAGDPLYNEQFF. CDR3 in DNA: TGCGCCAGCAGCCAAGTTGGACTAGCGGGAGATCCCCTCTACAATGAGCAGTTCTTC.

The chain is built from TRBV6-6 and TRBJ2-1; 7 positions match TRBD2. Per the germline V gene, CDR1 is MNHNY and CDR2 is SVGAGI (reference sequence). V was pared by 5 bases and J by 0 bases, with 7 bases of the junction left unmatched. The CDR3 consists of 16 residues. The chain's CDR3 is CASSRLAQSSYNEQFF. Written as DNA, the CDR3 is TGTGCCAGCAGTCGACTAGCCCAGAGCTCCTACAATGAGCAGTTCTTC.

In nucleotides, the CDR3 is TGTGCCAGCAGCGCTTCGGGACATAACACCGGGGAGCTGTTTTTT. It specifies CASSASGHNTGELFF. This sequence joins TRBV5-8 and TRBJ2-2, with TRBD1 as a possible D gene (6 bases). The germline gives CDR1 SGHTS, CDR2 YDEGEE. Trimming cost V 4 bases and J 2 bases, with 12 bases left between them. CDR3 size: 15 residues.

The J gene is TRBJ1-5, the V gene TRBV2, with TRBD1 identical over 7 bases. This CDR3 has 13 amino acids. Germline CDR1 SNHLY, CDR2 FYNNEI. J gave up 3 bases and V 10 bases, and 6 bases lay outside the gene matches. CDR3 bases: TGTGCCACCTCGGGACAGATCAATCAGCCCCAGCATTTT. The encoded protein is CATSGQINQPQHF.

This clone has a handful of counts. The chain has TRBV6-5 and TRBJ1-2, with D perhaps matching TRBD1 (5 bases). This CDR3 is 15 amino acids long. V lost 3 bases, J lost 14 bases, and 25 bases lay in between. CDR1 is MNHEY, CDR2 SVGAGI, per germline. The CDR3 DNA reads as TGTGCCAGCAGTTATAATTTGGGCAGGGAGGTCCCCAGGACCTTC. As protein: CASSYNLGREVPRTF.